This TCR beta chain emerged from a study of T cell repertoires in cytomegalovirus infection. Each CDR3 protein is one row after TCRdb ran MiXCR on the reads. Of 700,000 to 950,000 distinct CDR3 sequences in the sample, about 30% were seen once. The V gene end was trimmed by 5 bases and the J gene end by 10 bases; junction bases not matched to a gene: 8. CDR3 length: 13 residues. In germline, CDR1 is KGHSH, CDR2 LQKENI. Findings and caveats of the study: HLA-C-restricted CMV clonotypes gave the most frequent clonotype in two of eight donors.

To note about this clonotype: Its antigen is unknown.

This TCR derives from a human donor in good health (CMV status not recorded). Some clones in this sample may be carry-over from other donors' samples. Sequenced here: cultured CD8+ T cells from PBMCs, sampled from culture after CMV antigen stimulation. This chain links TRBV18 with TRBJ2-1; 7 nucleotides align to TRBD2. The CDR3 sequence is CASSAGTTKEQFF. DNA for the CDR3: TGTGCCAGCTCAGCCGGGACTACGAAGGAGCAGTTCTTC.